This is a list of T cell receptor beta chains from one sample in a study of cytomegalovirus exposure and HLA in healthy donors. This table comes from immunoSEQ multiplex PCR, and its TCRdb copy is limited to in-frame clones, with some not included. The sample consists of over 55,000 clones, about two thirds of them appearing once. The sequencing input was PBMCs. These receptor sequences come from a man aged 40-49 years in good health and CMV-seropositive. CDR3s include the opening cysteine and the closing phenylalanine or tryptophan. A D gene is named only where the DNA matches it firmly. The size of a clone is reported for some rows only, either as once, few or many, or as a class for expanded clones.

J: TRBJ2-7
size: -
length: 14
D: TRBD1
V: TRBV18
DNA: TGTGCCAGCTCCGGACAGGGAGGCACCTACGAGCAGTACTTC
CDR3: CASSGQGGTYEQYF

J: TRBJ2-2
size: -
length: 13
D: -
V: TRBV5-1
DNA: TGCGCCAGCAGCATATCGGGAACCGGGGAGCTGTTTTTT
CDR3: CASSISGTGELFF

J: TRBJ1-5
size: -
length: 15
D: TRBD1
V: TRBV28
DNA: TGTGCCAGCAGTCCTGCGGGACAGGGGAATCAGCCCCAGCATTTT
CDR3: CASSPAGQGNQPQHF

J: TRBJ1-1
size: -
length: 15
D: TRBD1
V: TRBV5-1
DNA: TGCGCCAGCAGCTTGGAGGGACAGGGATTTACTGAAGCTTTCTTT
CDR3: CASSLEGQGFTEAFF

J: TRBJ1-1
size: many
length: 14
D: TRBD1
V: TRBV15
DNA: TGTGCCACCAGCAGAGCGAGACAGGGTGTTGAAGCTTTCTTT
CDR3: CATSRARQGVEAFF

J: TRBJ2-7
size: -
length: 15
D: TRBD2
V: TRBV15
DNA: TGTGCCACCAGCAGAGGGCCGGGGGGCTCCTACGAGCAGTACTTC
CDR3: CATSRGPGGSYEQYF

J: TRBJ1-6
size: -
length: 16
D: TRBD1
V: TRBV7-9
DNA: TGTGCCAGCAGCCAACGGGACAGGGGAAAAGGTTCACCCCTCCACTTT
CDR3: CASSQRDRGKGSPLHF

J: TRBJ2-5
size: few
length: 15
D: -
V: TRBV6-6
DNA: TGTGCCAGCAGTTCCGCCGCGACTAGGGAGGAGACCCAGTACTTC
CDR3: CASSSAATREETQYF

J: TRBJ2-1
size: few
length: 15
D: -
V: TRBV4-2
DNA: TGTGCCAGCAGCCCCAGCGGAAGCTCCTACAATGAGCAGTTCTTC
CDR3: CASSPSGSSYNEQFF

J: TRBJ2-5
size: -
length: 13
D: TRBD2
V: TRBV28
DNA: TGTGCCAGCAGTCCTAGCGGGACAGAGACCCAGTACTTC
CDR3: CASSPSGTETQYF

J: TRBJ2-7
size: -
length: 14
D: -
V: TRBV7-9
DNA: TGTGCCAGCAGCCCGGCGGGGTTGGGCTACGAGCAGTACTTC
CDR3: CASSPAGLGYEQYF

J: TRBJ1-1
size: -
length: 14
D: -
V: TRBV29-1
DNA: TGCAGCGTAAAGGTCCAGGGGATGAACACTGAAGCTTTCTTT
CDR3: CSVKVQGMNTEAFF

J: TRBJ2-2
size: -
length: 16
D: -
V: TRBV5-4
DNA: TGTGCCAGCAGCTTGGAGACTACGGTGACCTCCGGGGAGCTGTTTTTT
CDR3: CASSLETTVTSGELFF

J: TRBJ1-1
size: -
length: 13
D: -
V: TRBV10-3
DNA: TGTGCCATCAGTGCCTTGTTACGGGCTGAAGCTTTCTTT
CDR3: CAISALLRAEAFF

J: TRBJ1-1
size: -
length: 14
D: -
V: TRBV5-1
DNA: TGCGCCAGCAGCTTGGACAACAGGAACACTGAAGCTTTCTTT
CDR3: CASSLDNRNTEAFF

J: TRBJ2-2
size: -
length: 13
D: TRBD2
V: TRBV28
DNA: TGTGCCAGCTTAGCGGGAGGCACCGGGGAGCTGTTTTTT
CDR3: CASLAGGTGELFF

J: TRBJ1-3
size: -
length: 15
D: -
V: TRBV5-6
DNA: TGTGCCAGCAGCCCCGGGCTCAGGGGTGGAAACACCATATATTTT
CDR3: CASSPGLRGGNTIYF

J: TRBJ1-3
size: -
length: 18
D: TRBD1
V: TRBV9
DNA: TGTGCCAGCAGCGTAGCTAGGATAGGGGGCGCGGTTGGAAACACCATATATTTT
CDR3: CASSVARIGGAVGNTIYF

J: TRBJ1-1
size: -
length: 17
D: -
V: TRBV7-9
DNA: TGTGCCAGCAGCTTGACGGCAGGGAAGGTTTCGGTCACTGAAGCTTTCTTT
CDR3: CASSLTAGKVSVTEAFF

J: TRBJ1-1
size: -
length: 15
D: TRBD1
V: TRBV6-1
DNA: TGTGCCAGCAGTGGACAGGGCGCCCGGAACACTGAAGCTTTCTTT
CDR3: CASSGQGARNTEAFF

J: TRBJ1-4
size: once
length: 15
D: -
V: TRBV7-2
DNA: TGTGCCAGCAGCGTCCGAGGGGGATGGGGTGAAAAACTGTTTTTT
CDR3: CASSVRGGWGEKLFF

J: TRBJ2-3
size: -
length: 15
D: TRBD2
V: TRBV4-2
DNA: TGTGCCAGCAGCCAACGACTAGCGGGCGCAGATACACAGTATTTT
CDR3: CASSQRLAGADTQYF

J: TRBJ2-7
size: once
length: 16
D: TRBD2
V: TRBV28
DNA: TGTGCCAGCAGTTCTGGCGGGCCTAGCGGGACCTACGAGCAGTACTTC
CDR3: CASSSGGPSGTYEQYF

J: TRBJ2-3
size: few
length: 15
D: -
V: TRBV7-9
DNA: TGTGCCAGCAGCTACAGGGCCCCGGCAACAGATACGCAGTATTTT
CDR3: CASSYRAPATDTQYF

J: TRBJ1-1
size: -
length: 16
D: -
V: TRBV18
DNA: TGTGCCAGCTCACGCGCCCCAGTCAGGGAGAACACTGAAGCTTTCTTT
CDR3: CASSRAPVRENTEAFF

J: TRBJ2-5
size: -
length: 15
D: TRBD2
V: TRBV5-1
DNA: TGCGCCAGCAGCACGGGACTAGCGATAGGAGAGACCCAGTACTTC
CDR3: CASSTGLAIGETQYF

J: TRBJ1-1
size: -
length: 15
D: TRBD1
V: TRBV28
DNA: TGTGCCAGCAGCTCAACAGGGGGCTCGGGCACTGAAGCTTTCTTT
CDR3: CASSSTGGSGTEAFF

J: TRBJ1-1
size: -
length: 14
D: -
V: TRBV6-5
DNA: TGTGCCAGCAGTTACTCGACAGGTCGCACTGAAGCTTTCTTT
CDR3: CASSYSTGRTEAFF

J: TRBJ2-3
size: -
length: 16
D: TRBD2
V: TRBV30
DNA: TGTGCCTGGAGTGGAAAACTAGCGGGGGGCACAGATACGCAGTATTTT
CDR3: CAWSGKLAGGTDTQYF

J: TRBJ2-7
size: few
length: 16
D: -
V: TRBV21-1
DNA: TGTGCCAGCAGCAAAGAAATAGTCGCGCTCCCCTACGAGCAGTACTTC
CDR3: CASSKEIVALPYEQYF

J: TRBJ1-5
size: few
length: 15
D: TRBD1
V: TRBV19
DNA: TGTGCCAGTAGTCGACAGGGGGAGAGCAATCAGCCCCAGCATTTT
CDR3: CASSRQGESNQPQHF

J: TRBJ1-1
size: -
length: 15
D: -
V: TRBV4-3
DNA: TGCGCCAGCAGCCAAGACGTCGGGATGAGGGCTGAAGCTTTCTTT
CDR3: CASSQDVGMRAEAFF

J: TRBJ1-5
size: once
length: 17
D: -
V: TRBV7-2
DNA: TGTGCCAGCAGCGCGGACCGTGGACACGGTAGCAATCAGCCCCAGCATTTT
CDR3: CASSADRGHGSNQPQHF

J: TRBJ1-2
size: -
length: 14
D: -
V: TRBV30
DNA: TGTGCCTGGAGTCCCGCGGGAGTCTTGTGGGGCTACACCTTC
CDR3: CAWSPAGVLWGYTF

J: TRBJ2-2
size: -
length: 13
D: -
V: TRBV27
DNA: TGTGCCAGCAGTTCACAGAACACCGGGGAGCTGTTTTTT
CDR3: CASSSQNTGELFF

J: TRBJ2-3
size: -
length: 14
D: -
V: TRBV6-1
DNA: TGTGCCAGCAGTGAAGGCGGGCGGGTGGATACGCAGTATTTT
CDR3: CASSEGGRVDTQYF